This passage covers 12 T cell receptor beta chains from one sample sequenced in a study of T cells expressing NK-cell markers. Using the 5' RACE reads, TCRdb records one entry per CDR3 protein without DNA. The sample table includes 550,000 to 600,000 distinct CDR3 sequences. Specimen: blood T cells: a sorted CD56 or NKG2C T cell subset, CD4+ or CD8+ T cells, or bulk PBMC T cells (not recorded which). Source of these receptors: a man aged 18 to 35 in good health.

The rearrangement joins TRBV12-3 or TRBV12-4 to TRBJ2-2; absent DNA, TCRdb's TRBD2 call cannot be checked. The length of the CDR3 is 20 residues. The CDR3 region is CASSTSPWLAGGKGAGELFF.

The chain combines TRBV20-1 with TRBJ2-7; there is no DNA to check the TCRdb D call of TRBD1. CDR3 length: 13 amino acids. Germline lookup yields CDR1 DFQATT and CDR2 SNEGSKA (reference sequence). CDR3 loop: CSVGQAISYEQYF.

The CDR3 loop reads CASSFRDSSYNEQFF. The chain recombines TRBV27 with TRBJ2-1; TCRdb selects TRBD2, and the lack of DNA leaves this call unchecked. Germline CDR1 and CDR2: MNHEY and SMNVEV (reference sequence). CDR3 size: 15 residues.

This sequence joins TRBV29-1 and TRBJ2-5; absent DNA, TCRdb's TRBD2 call cannot be checked. Germline V gene sequence: CDR1 SQVTM, CDR2 ANQGSEA. The CDR3 has 13 residues. The CDR3 loop reads CSVEGLAMETQYF.

The chain recombines TRBV10-3 with TRBJ2-7; TCRdb's D call of TRBD1 is untestable without DNA. CDR3 size: 15 residues. Germline V CDR1 and CDR2: ENHRY, SYGVKD. The CDR3 sequence is CAISDPGTGTVEQYF.

This rearrangement joins TRBV5-1 to TRBJ1-2; the TCRdb D gene call, TRBD1, has no DNA to confirm it. There are 15 residues in the CDR3. CDR1 is SGHRS and CDR2 is YFSETQ in the germline V gene. CDR3: CASSSQTGGVGGYTF.

V is TRBV15 and J is TRBJ1-5. Per germline, CDR1 LNHNV and CDR2 YYDKDF (reference sequence). This CDR3 comprises 14 residues. CDR3 sequence reads: CATSTGWDNQPQHF. Together with reference TRBV15 and TRBJ1-5, the CDR3 gives the full variable domain: DAMVIQNPRYQVTQFGKPVTLSCSQTLNHNVMYWYQQKSSQAPKLLFHYYDKDFNNEADTPDNFQSRRPNTSFCFLDIRSPGLGDTAMYLCATSTGWDNQPQHFGDGTRLSIL.

J is TRBJ2-1 and V is TRBV7-9; TCRdb's D gene call, TRBD1, goes unchecked for lack of DNA. The germline gives CDR1 SEHNR, CDR2 FQNEAQ (reference sequence). The CDR3 is 15 amino acids. The CDR3: CASSLAGTGRNEQFF.

V gene TRBV24-1 combines with J gene TRBJ2-1; TCRdb lists TRBD1, though no DNA is available to test this call. Germline loops: CDR1 KGHDR, CDR2 SFDVKD. The CDR3 runs to 17 residues. The CDR3 loop is CATSDQEGQGPVNEQFF.

This sequence joins TRBV25-1 and TRBJ2-3. Germline V gene data show CDR1 as MGHDK and CDR2 as SYGVNS. CDR3 size: 12 residues. The chain's CDR3 is CASKSVGDTQYF.

This sequence joins TRBV5-1 and TRBJ2-3; TCRdb lists TRBD2, though no DNA is available to test this call. The CDR3 has 16 residues. Germline assignment: CDR1 SGHRS and CDR2 YFSETQ. This CDR3 is CASSSNLLGRTDTQYF.

The chain combines TRBV12-3 or TRBV12-4 with TRBJ2-1; the D call from TCRdb, TRBD1, cannot be confirmed without DNA. The CDR3 extends over 16 amino acids. The CDR3: CASSLGGGLALNEQFF.